These 20 T cell receptor beta chains were all obtained from the same sample, sequenced in a study of CD8+ T cells in alopecia areata. RNA was isolated and reverse transcribed to cDNA, the sequencing template. Clones were sequenced by immunoSEQ multiplex PCR, and TCRdb holds only the in-frame ones, with some missing. The sample has approximately 89,000 clones, under 45% seen once; the top ten hold around 0.8%. The sequenced sample consisted of CD4+ T cells sorted from blood. The receptors were gathered from a human donor with alopecia areata.

This sequence joins TRBV27 and TRBJ2-5, with 9 bases that match TRBD1. The CDR3 is made up of 14 amino acids. The germline V gene encodes CDR1 MNHEY and CDR2 SMNVEV (reference sequence). J lost 3 bases, V lost 5 bases, and 4 bases had no gene match. The CDR3 bases are TGTGCCAGCAGTGCAGACAGGGGGAAAGAGACCCAGTACTTC. Translating gives CASSADRGKETQYF.

This chain uses TRBV7-8 with TRBJ1-2; D gene uncertain. The CDR3 is 15 amino acids. Trimming cost V 0 bases and J 4 bases, with 12 bases left between them. Germline V CDR1 and CDR2: SGHVS, FQNEAQ. The CDR3 DNA sequence: TGTGCCAGCAGCTTAGCGCTTAGTACAGTCTATGGCTACACCTTC. Residues: CASSLALSTVYGYTF. The full variable domain, with the rest looked up from reference TRBV7-8 and TRBJ1-2, is GAGVSQSPRYKVAKRGQDVALRCDPISGHVSLFWYQQALGQGPEFLTYFQNEAQLDKSGLPSDRFFAERPEGSVSTLKIQRTQQEDSAVYLCASSLALSTVYGYTFGSGTRLTVV.

The rearrangement uses TRBV30 and TRBJ2-1, with 13 bases that match TRBD2. Germline V lookup: CDR1 GTSNPN, CDR2 SVGIG (reference sequence). V was clipped by 5 bases and J by 1 base; unmatched bases: 5. The CDR3 has 16 residues. The CDR3: CAWGLAGEGSYNEQFF. In DNA form, the CDR3 reads TGTGCCTGGGGACTAGCGGGAGAGGGTTCCTACAATGAGCAGTTCTTC. The full variable domain, with the rest looked up from reference TRBV30 and TRBJ2-1, is SQTIHQWPATLVQPVGSPLSLECTVEGTSNPNLYWYRQAAGRGLQLLFYSVGIGQISSEVPQNLSASRPQDRQFILSSKKLLLSDSGFYLCAWGLAGEGSYNEQFFGPGTRLTVL.

V gene TRBV14 combines with J gene TRBJ1-6; no reliable D call. This CDR3 has 13 residues. Trimming removed 5 bases from V and 8 bases from J, with 10 bases in between. Germline-derived CDR1 and CDR2 are SGHDN and FVKESK. DNA for the CDR3: TGTGCCAGCAGCGAACGGTTCGATTCACCCCTCCACTTT. Its protein is CASSERFDSPLHF.

This clone was seen a few times. V and J are TRBV29-1 and TRBJ2-1, with 8 bases identical to TRBD1. CDR1 is SQVTM, CDR2 ANQGSEA, per germline. The J segment lost 3 bases and the V segment lost 6 bases, leaving 7 bases of the junction unmatched. This CDR3 spans 14 amino acids. The CDR3 bases are TGCAGCGTCTCGTGGGACAGGCTCTACAATGAGCAGTTCTTC. Its translation is CSVSWDRLYNEQFF.

V gene TRBV28 combines with J gene TRBJ1-2; D not resolved. Trimming took off 7 bases at V and 8 bases at J, with 17 bases between the two ends. Germline V lookup: CDR1 MDHEN, CDR2 SYDVKM. The CDR3 contains 13 residues. CDR3 sequence: CASTTLGVIGYTF. CDR3 coding DNA: TGTGCCAGCACCACGTTAGGAGTTATAGGCTACACCTTC.

The chain joins TRBV2 to TRBJ1-6; no clear D. V lost 10 bases to trimming and J lost 10 bases, with 23 bases between them. The CDR3 is 15 amino acids. Germline V gene lookup returns CDR1 SNHLY and CDR2 FYNNEI. Here the CDR3 reads CATLPQWISDSPLHF. In nucleotides, the CDR3 is TGTGCCACCCTGCCACAGTGGATTTCCGACTCACCCCTCCACTTT.

This chain uses TRBV2 with TRBJ1-2; D unresolved. Germline loops: CDR1 SNHLY, CDR2 FYNNEI. Trimming stripped 5 bases from V and 2 bases from J, with 9 bases between. The CDR3 runs to 13 residues. The CDR3 region has the DNA TGTGCCAGCAGTTCCGGGATGAACTATGGCTACACCTTC. It codes for CASSSGMNYGYTF.

The rearrangement links TRBV11-2 to TRBJ2-5; D is perhaps TRBD1 (5 bases). The germline CDR1 and CDR2 sequences are SGHAT and FQNNGV. The germline V and J ends were trimmed by 5 bases and 2 bases, with 12 bases remaining between them. This CDR3 contains 14 residues. This chain's CDR3 is CASSPWGGQETQYF. CDR3 sequence (DNA): TGTGCCAGCAGCCCCTGGGGCGGACAAGAGACCCAGTACTTC.

The chain couples TRBV29-1 to TRBJ2-5; TRBD1 matches at 10 bases. CDR3 length: 14 residues. The germline V gene has CDR1 SQVTM and CDR2 ANQGSEA. With V trimmed by 7 bases and J by 5 bases, 10 bases remained unmatched. The CDR3 is CSATKTGGWETQYF. The DNA for the CDR3 is TGCAGCGCCACAAAGACAGGGGGCTGGGAGACCCAGTACTTC. The full variable domain, its missing parts supplied by reference TRBV29-1 and TRBJ2-5, is SAVISQKPSRDICQRGTSLTIQCQVDSQVTMMFWYRQQPGQSLTLIATANQGSEATYESGFVIDKFPISRPNLTFSTLTVSNMSPEDSSIYLCSATKTGGWETQYFGPGTRLLVL.

The chain is built from TRBV5-4 and TRBJ1-2; D remains unclear. Germline V CDR1 and CDR2: SGHNT, YYREEE (reference sequence). Between the trimmed V and J ends, which lost 0 bases and 8 bases, there was a span of 5 bases. The CDR3 runs 11 residues. The CDR3 DNA reads TGTGCCAGCAGCTTGGGGTACGGCTACACCTTC. Amino acids: CASSLGYGYTF.

The genes are TRBV29-1 and TRBJ2-5; weak D call: TRBD1 (7 bases). Between the trimmed V and J ends, which lost 8 bases and 2 bases, there was a span of 27 bases. Germline V gene sequence: CDR1 SQVTM, CDR2 ANQGSEA. The CDR3 extends over 17 amino acids. CDR3 DNA sequence: TGCAGCTCTGACGGGGTTGGGTCAGGGGGACTGCAAGAGACCCAGTACTTC. Translation gives CSSDGVGSGGLQETQYF. The whole variable domain, remainder taken from reference TRBV29-1 and TRBJ2-5, is SAVISQKPSRDICQRGTSLTIQCQVDSQVTMMFWYRQQPGQSLTLIATANQGSEATYESGFVIDKFPISRPNLTFSTLTVSNMSPEDSSIYLCSSDGVGSGGLQETQYFGPGTRLLVL.

The V call is TRBV29-1, the J call TRBJ2-2; D possibly corresponds to TRBD1 (5 bases). Looked up from germline, CDR1 is SQVTM and CDR2 is ANQGSEA. CDR3 length: 13 residues. V was clipped by 5 bases and J by 6 bases, with 13 bases between them. The chain's CDR3 is CSVRSTGSGELFF. The DNA of the CDR3 is TGCAGCGTTAGATCCACAGGTTCCGGGGAGCTGTTTTTT.

The V call is TRBV29-1, the J call TRBJ2-7; possibly TRBD1 or TRBD2 for D (5 bases each). The CDR3 contains 15 residues. Trimming pared 6 bases from V and 5 bases from J, leaving 23 bases between. CDR1 is SQVTM and CDR2 is ANQGSEA in the germline V gene. The CDR3 region has the DNA TGCAGCGTCATTCCAATGGACCACGGGGCCCACGAGCAGTACTTC. This gives the protein CSVIPMDHGAHEQYF.

The table lists this clone with a few counts. V and J are TRBV5-1 and TRBJ2-5, with 11 nucleotides matching TRBD2. The CDR3 sequence is 15 residues long. V lost 4 bases and J lost 2; bases outside the gene matches: 4. Germline-derived CDR1 and CDR2 are SGHRS and YFSETQ. For the CDR3, the DNA is TGCGCCAGCAGCACCGGGACTAGCGGACAAGAGACCCAGTACTTC. Protein: CASSTGTSGQETQYF.

The chain is built from TRBV5-1 and TRBJ1-2; D might be TRBD1 (6 bases). The CDR3 runs to 15 residues. Germline V gives CDR1 SGHRS, CDR2 YFSETQ. V lost 0 bases, J lost 8 bases, and 17 bases lay in between. CDR3 sequence: CASSLDSPGAAGYTF. The CDR3 DNA reads TGCGCCAGCAGCTTGGACAGCCCAGGGGCTGCGGGCTACACCTTC.

This clone was seen a few times. The chain recombines TRBV6-5 with TRBJ2-7; 7 bases map to TRBD1. The ends lost 6 bases at V and 3 bases at J; junction bases unmatched: 5. This CDR3 contains 13 residues. Germline CDR1 reads MNHEY; CDR2 reads SVGAGI. CDR3 nucleotides: TGTGCCAGCAGGAAGGGGACAGTCTACGAGCAGTACTTC. Its protein is CASRKGTVYEQYF.

This chain joins TRBV29-1 and TRBJ2-7, with TRBD1 identical over 11 bases. J lost 5 bases, V lost 8 bases, and 8 bases had no gene match. CDR1 is SQVTM and CDR2 is ANQGSEA in the germline V gene. This CDR3 contains 13 residues. CDR3 residues: CSWRGTGGHEQYF. The CDR3 DNA sequence: TGCAGCTGGAGGGGGACAGGGGGTCACGAGCAGTACTTC.

This clone was detected ten times or more. The V gene is TRBV7-2, the J gene TRBJ1-2, with D unresolved. The CDR3 contains 13 residues. V was cut by 5 bases and J by 3 bases, with 10 bases left in between. The germline CDR1 and CDR2 sequences are SGHTA and FQGNSA. The CDR3 here is CASSQGFDYGYTF. The CDR3 DNA reads as TGTGCCAGCAGCCAAGGGTTTGACTATGGCTACACCTTC.

This clone has just a few counts. The chain couples TRBV7-9 to TRBJ2-7; TRBD1 or TRBD2 may be the D gene (5 bases each). The germline gives CDR1 SEHNR, CDR2 FQNEAQ (reference sequence). V lost 2 bases and J lost 8, with 16 bases in between. The CDR3 is made up of 14 amino acids. The chain's CDR3 is CASSLSQGEYQQYF. DNA for the CDR3: TGTGCCAGCAGCTTATCCCAGGGAGAGTACCAGCAGTACTTC. The full variable domain, its missing parts supplied by reference TRBV7-9 and TRBJ2-7, is DTGVSQNPRHKITKRGQNVTFRCDPISEHNRLYWYRQTLGQGPEFLTYFQNEAQLEKSRLLSDRFSAERPKGSFSTLEIQRTEQGDSAMYLCASSLSQGEYQQYFGPGTRLTVT.